Presented here are 24 T cell receptor beta chains from one specimen sequenced in a study of beta chain features in type 1 diabetes. Overall study findings and caveats: For Type 1 diabetes patients, all four CD4+ subsets carried TCRB CDR3s that were moderately but significantly shorter.

Investigators reverse transcribed all isolated RNA, so they sequenced expressed TCRB transcripts. Measured with immunoSEQ multiplex PCR; TCRdb has only the in-frame clones, and not every one. The table records 200,000 to 300,000 clones, approximately 11% of them present only once. These receptors' antigens are unknown. The sequencing sample was made of naive CD4+ T cells from blood. These receptors were taken from a man in his thirties or forties with type 1 diabetes.

This clone came up a few times. The rearrangement uses TRBV21-1 and TRBJ2-2; the table's D call, TRBD2, has no DNA check behind it. TRBV21-1 is tagged as a pseudogene. CDR3 length: 16 residues. The CDR3 coding sequence is TGTGCCAGCAGCAAAGCTGCGGCTGTATTTAGCGGGGAGCTGTTTTTT. Amino acids: CASSKAAAVFSGELFF.

The chain joins TRBV5-1 to TRBJ2-5; D is possibly TRBD2 (6 bases). From germline, CDR1 is SGHRS and CDR2 YFSETQ. Trimming took 4 bases from V and 4 from J, leaving 23 bases between them. The CDR3 has 17 residues. CDR3 sequence: CASSINSGPSVRETQYF. The CDR3, as DNA: TGCGCCAGCAGCATAAACTCGGGACCTAGCGTGCGAGAGACCCAGTACTTC.

The V gene is TRBV5-1, the J gene TRBJ2-3, with TRBD2 identical over 9 bases. CDR3 size: 15 residues. Germline CDR1 and CDR2: SGHRS and YFSETQ. J lost 0 bases, V lost 1 base, and 0 bases had no gene match. The CDR3 spells CASSLSGGSTDTQYF. The CDR3 nucleotides are TGCGCCAGCAGCTTGAGCGGGGGGAGCACAGATACGCAGTATTTT.

This chain uses TRBV30 with TRBJ2-3; 9 bases line up with TRBD2. Trimming at V came to 2 bases and at J to 0 bases, leaving 3 bases not matched to a gene. CDR1 and CDR2 from the germline V gene are GTSNPN and SVGIG (reference sequence). The CDR3 has 15 amino acids. CDR3 DNA sequence: TGTGCCTGGAGTCGACTAGCGGCTAGCACAGATACGCAGTATTTT. As protein: CAWSRLAASTDTQYF. Full variable domain (rest looked up from reference TRBV30 and TRBJ2-3): SQTIHQWPATLVQPVGSPLSLECTVEGTSNPNLYWYRQAAGRGLQLLFYSVGIGQISSEVPQNLSASRPQDRQFILSSKKLLLSDSGFYLCAWSRLAASTDTQYFGPGTRLTVL.

The chain couples TRBV29-1 to TRBJ2-1; TRBD1 is a possible D gene (6 bases). The CDR3 contains 15 residues. Trimming stripped 3 bases from V and 0 bases from J, with 12 bases between. Germline V lookup: CDR1 SQVTM, CDR2 ANQGSEA. The CDR3 coding sequence is TGCAGCGTTGATGACAGGAGGAGCTCCTACAATGAGCAGTTCTTC. It is translated as CSVDDRRSSYNEQFF.

This clone has just a few counts. The chain uses TRBV29-1 and TRBJ1-5, with D possibly matching TRBD1 (6 bases). The CDR3 spans 14 residues. Germline loops: CDR1 SQVTM, CDR2 ANQGSEA. V dropped 7 bases and J dropped 8 bases, with 21 bases sitting between them. The CDR3 region is CSAEGGGPGEPQHF. CDR3 DNA: TGCAGCGCCGAGGGGGGGGGTCCGGGAGAGCCCCAGCATTTT.

The V gene is TRBV21-1, the J gene TRBJ1-5; no check of the table's D call, TRBD1, against the DNA was made. TRBV21-1 is noted as a pseudogene. The CDR3 contains 16 residues. CDR3 bases: TGTGCCAGCAGCAATTCGTGGCAGAATAGCAATCAGCCCCAGCATTTT. This encodes CASSNSWQNSNQPQHF.

This clone has more than one count but fewer than ten. The chain uses TRBV5-1 and TRBJ2-4, with TRBD1 matching over 12 bases. V lost 5 bases to trimming and J lost 1 base; unmatched junction nucleotides: 13. CDR1 is SGHRS, CDR2 YFSETQ, per germline. The CDR3 covers 19 residues. CDR3 protein: CASSSGTGGGVLAKNIQYF. In DNA form, the CDR3 reads TGCGCCAGCAGTTCCGGGACAGGGGGCGGTGTTCTGGCCAAAAACATTCAGTACTTC.

The chain has TRBV5-4 and TRBJ2-2, with 12 nucleotides matching TRBD2. V gave up 0 bases and J gave up 9 bases; unmatched junction bases: 6. This CDR3 comprises 16 residues. Germline V lookup: CDR1 SGHNT, CDR2 YYREEE (reference sequence). The CDR3 region is CASSLDLAGGSRELFF. In DNA, the CDR3 is TGTGCCAGCAGCTTGGACCTAGCGGGGGGGTCAAGGGAGCTGTTTTTT.

The chain uses TRBV9 and TRBJ1-5; TRBD1 matches 7 bases. Trimming took 3 bases from V and 6 from J; bases not matched to a gene: 3. This CDR3 has 13 residues. Germline V gene lookup returns CDR1 SGDLS and CDR2 YYNGEE. The DNA of the CDR3 is TGTGCCAGCAGCGCGGGACAGACTCAGCCCCAGCATTTT. Residues: CASSAGQTQPQHF.

V is TRBV7-2 and J is TRBJ2-7; D gene unclear. CDR3 length: 13 residues. Germline CDR1 reads SGHTA; CDR2 reads FQGNSA. Trimming cost V 7 bases and J 6 bases, with 16 bases left between them. CDR3: CASTPTPRSEQYF. DNA of the CDR3: TGTGCCAGCACTCCCACACCTCGGAGCGAGCAGTACTTC. The full variable domain, with the rest looked up from reference TRBV7-2 and TRBJ2-7, is GAGVSQSPSNKVTEKGKDVELRCDPISGHTALYWYRQSLGQGLEFLIYFQGNSAPDKSGLPSDRFSAERTGGSVSTLTIQRTQQEDSAVYLCASTPTPRSEQYFGPGTRLTVT.

This clone turned up a few times. J is TRBJ2-5 and V is TRBV29-1, with 8 nucleotides matching TRBD2. The CDR3 consists of 13 residues. Germline loops: CDR1 SQVTM, CDR2 ANQGSEA. Germline trimming cut 6 bases from V and 4 bases from J; bases unmatched to any gene: 7. The DNA of the CDR3 is TGCAGCGTGCACCGGGGGGGTGGAGAGACCCAGTACTTC. Its translation: CSVHRGGGETQYF.

This clone was observed a handful of times. The genes are TRBV15 and TRBJ2-2, with D unclear. Germline V gives CDR1 LNHNV, CDR2 YYDKDF (reference sequence). This CDR3 has 13 amino acids. The V gene lost 0 bases and the J gene lost 7 bases, with 6 bases spanning the gap. CDR3 in DNA: TGTGCCACCAGCAGAGAATCTGTCGGGGAGCTGTTTTTT. It is translated as CATSRESVGELFF. The complete variable domain, with remaining parts taken from reference TRBV15 and TRBJ2-2, reads DAMVIQNPRYQVTQFGKPVTLSCSQTLNHNVMYWYQQKSSQAPKLLFHYYDKDFNNEADTPDNFQSRRPNTSFCFLDIRSPGLGDTAMYLCATSRESVGELFFGEGSRLTVL.

This clone was observed a few times. The chain employs TRBV10-3 and TRBJ2-1, with TRBD1 matching 8 bases. With 8 bases clipped from V and 7 bases from J, the junction kept 7 bases outside the gene matches. Germline CDR1 ENHRY, CDR2 SYGVKD. This CDR3 has 13 residues. Here the CDR3 DNA reads TGTGCCATCGGGATTACAGGGGGAAATGAGCAGTTCTTC. It codes for CAIGITGGNEQFF.

The chain links TRBV2 to TRBJ1-5, with a weak D call TRBD1 (5 bases). CDR1 is SNHLY, CDR2 FYNNEI, per germline. The CDR3 spans 17 residues. V gave up 1 base and J gave up 2 bases, with 15 bases separating them. This CDR3 reads CASSEGGRGLGNQPQHF. CDR3 DNA sequence: TGTGCCAGCAGTGAAGGGGGTAGGGGTTTGGGCAATCAGCCCCAGCATTTT.

The gene calls are TRBV14 and TRBJ1-6, with D hard to call. CDR3 length equals 17 residues. The V end was cut by 2 bases, the J end by 0 bases, with 11 bases between. Germline V gives CDR1 SGHDN, CDR2 FVKESK. CDR3 sequence (DNA): TGTGCCAGCAGCCAACATAGAATGAGCTCCTATAATTCACCCCTCCACTTT. Encoded protein: CASSQHRMSSYNSPLHF.

The gene calls are TRBV9 and TRBJ2-1, with 7 nucleotides matching TRBD2. V lost 1 base, J lost 9 bases, and 4 bases stayed unmatched. There are 13 residues in the CDR3. The V gene's germline CDR1 is SGDLS and CDR2 YYNGEE. CDR3: CASSVSGNGEQFF. In DNA form, the CDR3 reads TGTGCCAGCAGCGTAAGCGGGAACGGTGAGCAGTTCTTC.

This clone has only a few counts. The V call is TRBV4-3, the J call TRBJ1-5, with D unclear. Germline V gene sequence: CDR1 LGHNA, CDR2 YSLEER. V lost 3 bases, J lost 4 bases, and 10 bases lay in between. This CDR3 is 14 amino acids long. CDR3 in DNA: TGCGCCAGCAGCCAGTGGTGGAGAAATCAGCCCCAGCATTTT. Protein product: CASSQWWRNQPQHF.

The chain's CDR3 is CASSFYQKEVQYF. CDR3 sequence (DNA): TGTGCCAGCAGCTTTTACCAAAAAGAGGTGCAGTACTTC. This chain links TRBV5-6 with TRBJ2-7; D gene unclear. V dropped 2 bases and J dropped 9 bases, with 15 bases sitting between them. Germline CDR1 reads SGHDT; CDR2 reads YYEEEE. The CDR3 spans 13 residues.

This clone was counted a few times. CDR3 sequence: CASRRGGPAETQYF. The CDR3 DNA is TGTGCCAGCCGGCGCGGGGGGCCCGCAGAGACCCAGTACTTC. The chain has TRBV6-1 and TRBJ2-5; 8 bases line up with TRBD2. J gave up 4 bases and V 8 bases, and 9 bases lay outside the gene matches. The CDR3 is 14 residues long. The germline V gene has CDR1 MNHNS and CDR2 SASEGT.

The chain employs TRBV5-1 and TRBJ1-6, with 7 positions matching TRBD1. CDR1 and CDR2 (germline): SGHRS, YFSETQ. This CDR3 spans 15 amino acids. The ends lost 0 bases at V and 6 bases at J; junction bases unmatched: 3. CDR3 DNA: TGCGCCAGCAGCTTGGGACAGGGCGGTAATTCACCCCTCCACTTT. Translated: CASSLGQGGNSPLHF.

This clone turned up a few times. This chain uses TRBV7-9 with TRBJ2-7, with 11 positions matching TRBD2. Germline CDR1 is SEHNR and CDR2 is FQNEAQ (reference sequence). The CDR3 consists of 15 residues. Trimming took 6 bases from V and 5 from J; bases not matched to a gene: 9. The CDR3 spells CASSSGLAVKHEQYF. CDR3 bases: TGTGCCAGCAGTTCGGGACTAGCGGTTAAACACGAGCAGTACTTC.

This clone was seen only a few times. The chain carries TRBV7-8 and TRBJ2-1, with a tentative D call TRBD1 (5 bases). This CDR3 is built from 13 residues. Germline V CDR1 and CDR2: SGHVS, FQNEAQ. Trimming shortened V by 1 base and J by 9 bases, and 10 bases separated the two germline ends. CDR3 coding DNA: TGTGCCAGCAGCTTAGACAGGTCTCCTGAGCAGTTCTTC. It translates to CASSLDRSPEQFF.

The V gene is TRBV11-2, the J gene TRBJ2-7; TRBD1 is a possible D gene (7 bases). The CDR3 covers 14 residues. CDR1 and CDR2 (germline): SGHAT, FQNNGV. V was cut by 5 bases and J by 5 bases, with 16 bases left in between. This CDR3 reads CASSRPGGPNEQYF. The CDR3 DNA follows: TGTGCCAGCAGCCGTCCAGGGGGGCCCAACGAGCAGTACTTC.